A selection of T cell receptor beta chains follows, all from one sample in a study of blood T cell repertoires in COVID-19. Clones were sequenced by immunoSEQ multiplex PCR, and TCRdb holds only the in-frame ones, with some missing. The sample consists of about 220,000 clones, 83% of them appearing once. Specimen: PBMCs or T cells enriched from blood (not recorded which). These receptors originate from a woman in her forties or fifties who had been exposed to COVID-19. The CDR3 runs from the conserved cysteine through the conserved F or W. D genes are given only for firm matches. Only some rows state a clone size, as once, few, many or a class for expanded clones.

>TRBJ2-7|NA|NA|TRBV7-9
CASSLPPSLEQYF
TGTGCCAGCAGCTTACCACCTAGCCTCGAGCAGTACTTC
>TRBJ1-5|NA|NA|TRBV19
CASSIERDQPQHF
TGTGCCAGTAGTATCGAGCGAGATCAGCCCCAGCATTTT
>TRBJ1-1|NA|once|TRBV3-1/TRBV3-2
CASSPSQGRTEAFF
TGTGCCAGCAGCCCCTCTCAAGGGAGGACTGAAGCTTTCTTT
>TRBJ1-4|NA|NA|TRBV4-3
CASSRSGATNEKLFF
TGCGCCAGCAGCCGTTCAGGGGCAACTAATGAAAAACTGTTTTTT
>TRBJ1-6|NA|NA|TRBV21-1
CASSAPRSYNSPLHF
TGTGCCAGCAGCGCGCCTCGATCCTATAATTCACCCCTCCACTTT
>TRBJ1-2|TRBD1|NA|TRBV6-2/TRBV6-3
CASSYKKGATNYGYTF
TGTGCCAGCAGTTACAAGAAGGGGGCGACAAACTATGGCTACACCTTC
>TRBJ1-2|NA|once|TRBV11-2
CASSLGAGFGYTF
TGTGCCAGCAGCTTGGGGGCAGGGTTTGGCTACACCTTC
>TRBJ2-3|NA|NA|TRBV7-2
CASSLAALTDTQYF
TGTGCCAGCAGCTTAGCGGCTCTCACAGATACGCAGTATTTT
>TRBJ2-3|TRBD2|NA|TRBV7-9
CASSGTGLAETDTQYF
TGTGCCAGCAGCGGCACGGGACTAGCGGAAACAGATACGCAGTATTTT
>TRBJ2-1|NA|NA|TRBV6-5
CASMVAPAYNEQFF
TGTGCCAGCATGGTAGCGCCGGCCTACAATGAGCAGTTCTTC
>TRBJ1-1|NA|NA|TRBV18
CASSPHEGDAEAFF
TGTGCCAGCTCACCTCACGAGGGAGACGCTGAAGCTTTCTTT
>TRBJ1-5|TRBD1|NA|TRBV5-5
CASSLEPQGEPQHF
TGTGCCAGCAGCTTGGAACCCCAGGGGGAGCCCCAGCATTTT
>TRBJ1-5|NA|NA|TRBV19
CASSIGGLWEPQHF
TGTGCCAGTAGTATAGGAGGGCTTTGGGAGCCCCAGCATTTT
>TRBJ1-5|NA|NA|TRBV5-4
CASSWGGDSNQPQHF
TGTGCCAGCAGTTGGGGGGGGGATAGCAATCAGCCCCAGCATTTT
>TRBJ2-2|TRBD1|NA|TRBV6-2/TRBV6-3
CASSLGTGSAGELFF
TGTGCCAGCAGTCTGGGGACAGGGTCGGCCGGGGAGCTGTTTTTT
>TRBJ1-1|NA|NA|TRBV12-3/TRBV12-4
CASSPRRRGAFF
TGTGCCAGCAGTCCGCGCAGGAGGGGAGCTTTCTTT
>TRBJ1-1|NA|few|TRBV19
CASTRGWTEAFF
TGTGCCAGTACTCGGGGGTGGACTGAAGCTTTCTTT
>TRBJ1-4|TRBD1|NA|TRBV29-1
CSVELQGEKLFF
TGCAGCGTGGAATTACAGGGGGAAAAACTGTTTTTT
>TRBJ2-2|NA|NA|TRBV19
CASSINRQVFTGELFF
TGTGCCAGTAGTATCAATAGACAGGTATTCACCGGGGAGCTGTTTTTT
>TRBJ2-7|TRBD1|NA|TRBV2
CASRVSQGASYEQYF
TGTGCCAGCAGGGTATCACAGGGGGCTTCCTACGAGCAGTACTTC
>TRBJ2-3|TRBD1|NA|TRBV30
CAGTGERADTQYF
TGTGCCGGGACAGGGGAGAGGGCAGATACGCAGTATTTT
>TRBJ1-3|NA|once|TRBV20-1
CSASYRGENTIYF
TGCAGTGCTAGTTATCGGGGAGAAAACACCATATATTTT
>TRBJ1-2|NA|NA|TRBV7-6
CAIPGRYGYTF
TGTGCCATCCCAGGGAGGTACGGCTACACCTTC
>TRBJ1-5|TRBD1|few|TRBV2
CASSGQGPGQPQHF
TGTGCCAGCAGTGGACAGGGTCCGGGTCAGCCCCAGCATTTT
>TRBJ1-3|TRBD1|many|TRBV5-8
CASSFIDRAGNTIYF
TGTGCCAGCAGCTTCATAGACAGGGCTGGAAACACCATATATTTT